What follows describes a single T cell receptor (beta chain). Its antigen is unidentified. The sample belongs to a study of Ad26.COV2.S vaccination and SARS-CoV-2 variants. The overall study: Donor was one of the participants in the Ad26.COV2.S arm of the COV1001 trial. Ad26.COV2.S, an intramuscular injection, was given once or twice 56 days apart.

CDR3 length: 14 amino acids. The germline V and J ends were trimmed by 4 bases and 6 bases, with 13 bases remaining between them. Germline assignment: CDR1 KGHSH and CDR2 LQKENI. Overall study results and limits: Substantial breadth was reportedly displayed by spike-specific CD8+ and CD4+ T cell responses after vaccination. It was found that vaccine and placebo recipients had similar non-spike TCR breadth.

Documented treatment: some 20 received Ad26.COV2.S at low or high dose, single or two shots; 5 received placebo; per-sample allocation not given. It was on day 63 after the first vaccine or placebo injection that samples were taken. Method: immunoSEQ multiplex PCR; TCRdb's copy keeps in-frame clones and lacks some. The table records about 350,000 clones, 75% to 90% of them present only once. The chain joins TRBV18 to TRBJ1-5, with D possibly being TRBD1 (5 bases). The clonotype was recovered from a person between 18 and 65 years old who received the Ad26.COV2.S COVID-19 vaccine or a placebo. The sample consisted of peripheral blood, taken in a trial of Ad26.COV2.S vaccine versus placebo. The CDR3 loop is CASSLGEEGQPQHF. The CDR3 DNA is TGTGCCAGCTCACTAGGGGAGGAGGGTCAGCCCCAGCATTTT.